This entry describes one T cell receptor beta chain. What it recognizes is unknown. The data originate from a study of graft-versus-host responses after intestinal transplantation. Here immunoSEQ multiplex PCR was the method, and the copy in TCRdb shows in-frame clones only, minus some. The repertoire consists of roughly 90,000 clones, with 90% to 95% occurring once and the leading ten covering roughly 6%. The V gene's germline CDR1 is LNHNV and CDR2 YYDKDF (reference sequence). The V end was cut by 1 base, the J end by 0 bases, with 6 bases between. The CDR3 extends over 14 amino acids. Study results and caveats: Some patients had graft-donor T cell macrochimerism, and their allografts showed high graft-versus-host to host-versus-graft clonal ratios. GvH clones occurred in recipient marrow; some first appeared in ileum or blood.

The material sequenced was unstimulated CD8+ T cells sorted from spleen or lymph node cells, taken before intestinal transplant. The receptor's source is a human donor who received an intestinal transplant. The J gene is TRBJ1-1, the V gene TRBV15; D uncertain. The CDR3 DNA is TGTGCCACCAGCAGAGTTGTTCTGAACACTGAAGCTTTCTTT. Amino acid sequence: CATSRVVLNTEAFF.